This T cell receptor beta chain was found in a study of blood T cells in healthy people across ages. With a J-beta primer mix and a sample-barcoded 5' primer, a second PCR ran roughly 6 to 11 cycles. TCRdb reanalysed the 5' RACE reads using MiXCR and keeps one entry per CDR3 protein. The sample shows approximately 800,000 distinct CDR3 sequences, approximately 25% of them seen only once. CDR1 and CDR2 from the germline V gene are SEHNR and FQNEAQ (reference sequence). The CDR3 spans 12 residues. Another study also made use of these data, one on T cells of mothers and their children.

The sample comprised blood. This TCR was recovered from a boy aged 5-17 years in good health. This chain joins TRBV7-9 and TRBJ2-5; D unresolved. The J call could be wrong; TRBJ2-1 is a better fit for the DNA end. The DNA of the CDR3 is TGTGCCAGCAGCTTCGTTCGAGATGAGCAGTTCTTC. This encodes CASSFVRDEQFF.